Below are 29 T cell receptor beta chains sequenced from a single sample in a study of long-term antiretroviral therapy in people with HIV. They ran version v3.0 of the immunoSEQ assay at survey level. TCRdb's copy holds only in-frame clones and misses some; the assay was immunoSEQ multiplex PCR. Among about 19,000 clones listed, around 80% were seen once. Sequencing was performed on unsorted PBMCs, taken 0.5 years before starting antiretroviral therapy. These receptors all stem from a woman in her fifties or sixties with HIV.

The gene calls are TRBV6-6 and TRBJ1-2; no firm D call. V was cut by 9 bases and J by 4 bases, with 18 bases left in between. CDR3 length: 14 residues. CDR1 and CDR2 from the germline V gene are MNHNY and SVGAGI (reference sequence). This CDR3 is CASRSIGKGYGYTF. The CDR3 DNA is TGTGCCAGTAGATCAATAGGAAAGGGCTATGGCTACACCTTC.

The chain is built from TRBV27 and TRBJ1-2; 8 nucleotides match TRBD1. The CDR3 is made up of 15 amino acids. Trimming took 4 bases from V and 4 from J; bases not matched to a gene: 8. Germline lookup yields CDR1 MNHEY and CDR2 SMNVEV (reference sequence). CDR3 nucleotide sequence: TGTGCCAGCAGTTCCCCCGGACAGGGAGCCTATGGCTACACCTTC. Translating gives CASSSPGQGAYGYTF.

This clone has just one count. This chain links TRBV6-4 with TRBJ2-5; 8 nucleotides align to TRBD2. CDR1 MRHNA and CDR2 SNTAGT come from the germline V gene. With V trimmed by 8 bases and J by 2 bases, 13 bases remained unmatched. The CDR3 has 16 amino acids. CDR3 nucleotide sequence: TGTGCCAGCGCCCGCGTCAGCGGGGGCCCACAAGAGACCCAGTACTTC. This encodes CASARVSGGPQETQYF.

The chain links TRBV9 to TRBJ2-7, with TRBD1 matching 9 bases. The CDR3 loop spans 15 amino acids. Trimming removed 2 bases from V and 3 bases from J; junction bases left unmatched: 6. Per germline, CDR1 SGDLS and CDR2 YYNGEE. The CDR3 spells CASSVNGQGNYEQYF. The CDR3 DNA is TGTGCCAGCAGCGTTAATGGACAGGGGAACTACGAGCAGTACTTC.

V and J are TRBV19 and TRBJ1-4; D unresolved. Trimming left V 5 bases short and J 4 bases short, with 14 bases between. The V gene's germline CDR1 is LNHDA and CDR2 SQIVND (reference sequence). The CDR3 loop spans 15 amino acids. This chain's CDR3 is CASSPNLVLNEKLFF. Here the CDR3 DNA reads TGTGCCAGTAGTCCGAACCTTGTACTTAATGAAAAACTGTTTTTT.

This clone was seen a handful of times. The genes are TRBV11-2 and TRBJ2-1, with a tentative D call TRBD1 (6 bases). Trimming left V 5 bases short and J 2 bases short, with 16 bases between. The CDR3 runs to 16 residues. The germline gives CDR1 SGHAT, CDR2 FQNNGV. CDR3 DNA sequence: TGTGCCAGCAGCGACACGGGACATTCGCCCTACAATGAGCAGTTCTTC. This translates into CASSDTGHSPYNEQFF.

The chain joins TRBV5-1 to TRBJ2-1, with TRBD1 as a possible D gene (5 bases). There are 14 residues in the CDR3. V gave up 1 base and J gave up 6 bases, with 11 bases separating them. Germline V gives CDR1 SGHRS, CDR2 YFSETQ. The CDR3 is CASSLSQGSNEQFF. In DNA form, the CDR3 reads TGCGCCAGCAGCTTGAGTCAGGGTAGCAATGAGCAGTTCTTC. Together with reference TRBV5-1 and TRBJ2-1, the CDR3 gives the full variable domain: KAGVTQTPRYLIKTRGQQVTLSCSPISGHRSVSWYQQTPGQGLQFLFEYFSETQRNKGNFPGRFSGRQFSNSRSEMNVSTLELGDSALYLCASSLSQGSNEQFFGPGTRLTVL.

Comments on this clone: The sample holds other DNA sequences that translate to the same CDR3. The rearrangement uses TRBV7-2 and TRBJ1-5, with D possibly TRBD1 on 5 matching bases. Germline CDR1 is SGHTA and CDR2 is FQGNSA. V lost 1 base, J lost 4 bases, and 11 bases lay in between. The CDR3 runs 15 residues. The DNA of the CDR3 is TGTGCCAGCAGCTTAGGTCAGGGCCTTAATCAGCCCCAGCATTTT. As protein: CASSLGQGLNQPQHF.

The J gene is TRBJ2-7, the V gene TRBV28; D unclear. V shed 2 bases and J shed 2 bases, with 10 bases lying between them. CDR3 length: 14 amino acids. CDR1 is MDHEN, CDR2 SYDVKM, per germline. This CDR3 reads CASSLTEKTYEQYF. In DNA, the CDR3 is TGTGCCAGCAGTTTAACGGAAAAAACCTACGAGCAGTACTTC.

This chain uses TRBV30 with TRBJ1-6; D unresolved. V lost 0 bases and J 8 bases, leaving 17 bases between the germline ends. Germline V gene lookup returns CDR1 GTSNPN and CDR2 SVGIG (reference sequence). This CDR3 contains 16 residues. This CDR3 reads CAWSVQWSRWDSPLHF. CDR3 in DNA: TGTGCCTGGAGTGTACAATGGAGCCGCTGGGATTCACCCCTCCACTTT. Together with reference TRBV30 and TRBJ1-6, the CDR3 gives the full variable domain: SQTIHQWPATLVQPVGSPLSLECTVEGTSNPNLYWYRQAAGRGLQLLFYSVGIGQISSEVPQNLSASRPQDRQFILSSKKLLLSDSGFYLCAWSVQWSRWDSPLHFGNGTRLTVT.

This chain joins TRBV5-6 and TRBJ1-1; 10 bases line up with TRBD1. Per germline, CDR1 SGHDT and CDR2 YYEEEE. The CDR3 runs 18 residues. The trim removed 2 bases at V and 11 bases at J, leaving 21 bases unmatched. As DNA, the CDR3 is TGTGCCAGCAGCTTCCAGACAGGGGGCGCGAGAGAGCGGTTAGGCGCTTTCTTT. It specifies CASSFQTGGARERLGAFF. Full variable domain (outside the CDR3, taken from reference TRBV5-6 and TRBJ1-1): DAGVTQSPTHLIKTRGQQVTLRCSPKSGHDTVSWYQQALGQGPQFIFQYYEEEERQRGNFPDRFSGHQFPNYSSELNVNALLLGDSALYLCASSFQTGGARERLGAFFGQGTRLTVV.

A few counts support this clone. CDR3 nucleotide sequence: TGTGCCAGCAGCTTAAGCGGGGGGAACACCGGGGAGCTGTTTTTT. This translates into CASSLSGGNTGELFF. The V and J genes are TRBV7-3 and TRBJ2-2; 7 positions agree with TRBD2. CDR3 length equals 15 residues. Germline CDR1 and CDR2: SGHTA and FQGTGA. V was pared by 1 base and J by 1 base, with 0 bases of the junction left unmatched.

This clone was counted between two and nine times. DNA of the CDR3: TGTGCCATCAGTGAAGGAGGGCCATCTCTTTCACCCCTCCACTTT. It is translated as CAISEGGPSLSPLHF. The chain couples TRBV10-3 to TRBJ1-6; D is unresolved. V shed 3 bases and J shed 9 bases, with 15 bases lying between them. The CDR3 sequence is 15 residues long. Germline-derived CDR1 and CDR2 are ENHRY and SYGVKD.

To note about this clone: One end of the junction does not line up with germline, which may come from a read error. The CDR3: CASRRQDNYGYTF. DNA for the CDR3: TGTGCTAGCAGGAGGCAGGATAACTATGGCTACACCTTC. The chain uses TRBV6-5 and TRBJ1-2, with no clear D. The CDR3 spans 13 residues. From germline, CDR1 is MNHEY and CDR2 SVGAGI.

This chain joins TRBV11-3 and TRBJ1-1; D ambiguous. CDR1 and CDR2 (germline): SGHNT, YENEEA. Trimming cost V 0 bases and J 0 bases, with 5 bases left between them. The CDR3 covers 14 residues. The CDR3 is CASSLDSMNTEAFF. The CDR3 DNA reads as TGTGCCAGCAGCTTAGACAGTATGAACACTGAAGCTTTCTTT.

V is TRBV15 and J is TRBJ2-5, with 10 bases matching TRBD2. The CDR3 is made up of 16 amino acids. V dropped 0 bases and J dropped 5; count of bases not matched to a gene: 6. The V gene's germline CDR1 is LNHNV and CDR2 YYDKDF (reference sequence). The CDR3 DNA reads TGTGCCACCAGCAGAGATCTCAGCGGGGGGGCTGAGACCCAGTACTTC. It encodes CATSRDLSGGAETQYF.

The chain couples TRBV19 to TRBJ2-7; 7 bases align to TRBD2. V shed 5 bases, J shed 5 bases, and the junction held 12 bases outside the gene matches. Germline CDR1 reads LNHDA; CDR2 reads SQIVND (reference sequence). The CDR3 length is 15 residues. The CDR3 coding sequence is TGTGCCAGTAGTCAACGCTGGGGAGGGGACGACGAGCAGTACTTC. Translated: CASSQRWGGDDEQYF.

The chain couples TRBV6-5 to TRBJ1-2, with unresolved D. V was shortened by 2 bases and J by 8 bases, with 6 bases between the two germline ends. The CDR3 runs to 11 residues. The germline V gene encodes CDR1 MNHEY and CDR2 SVGAGI. The CDR3 here is CASSYRGGYTF. The CDR3 DNA is TGTGCCAGCAGTTACCGGGGAGGCTACACCTTC.

The CDR3, as DNA: TGTGCCAGCAGGGTCACAGATACGCAGTATTTT. Its protein product is CASRVTDTQYF. The chain combines TRBV6-5 with TRBJ2-3; no definite D call. Germline-derived CDR1 and CDR2 are MNHEY and SVGAGI. V was trimmed by 6 bases and J by 2 bases, leaving 3 bases between them. This CDR3 region has 11 residues.

V is TRBV7-9 and J is TRBJ2-5, with 8 bases that match TRBD2. This CDR3 has 14 amino acids. Germline CDR1 reads SEHNR; CDR2 reads FQNEAQ (reference sequence). V dropped 5 bases and J dropped 5; count of bases not matched to a gene: 7. The CDR3 loop is CASSPRGGLETQYF. The CDR3 DNA reads as TGTGCCAGCAGCCCCCGGGGGGGGCTGGAGACCCAGTACTTC.

V gene TRBV5-6 combines with J gene TRBJ2-5; TRBD1 matches 9 bases. CDR3 size: 15 residues. The germline V gene encodes CDR1 SGHDT and CDR2 YYEEEE. Trimming cost V 6 bases and J 7 bases; bases outside gene matches: 13. The CDR3 protein is CASTVMGQGFGTQYF. The CDR3, as DNA: TGTGCCAGCACCGTGATGGGACAGGGATTCGGGACCCAGTACTTC. The entire variable domain, with the rest obtained from reference TRBV5-6 and TRBJ2-5, is as follows: DAGVTQSPTHLIKTRGQQVTLRCSPKSGHDTVSWYQQALGQGPQFIFQYYEEEERQRGNFPDRFSGHQFPNYSSELNVNALLLGDSALYLCASTVMGQGFGTQYFGPGTRLLVL.

There are a few counts of this clone. The rearrangement links TRBV9 to TRBJ1-2; 10 bases are a match to TRBD1. This CDR3 is built from 15 residues. V was clipped by 3 bases and J by 5 bases; unmatched bases: 7. Germline CDR1 is SGDLS and CDR2 is YYNGEE. For the CDR3, the DNA is TGTGCCAGCAGCGCCAGAGGACAGGGGGGGTATGGCTACACCTTC. This sequence encodes CASSARGQGGYGYTF.

This clone showed up just a few times. The gene calls are TRBV5-1 and TRBJ2-7; 7 positions match TRBD1. The germline V gene encodes CDR1 SGHRS and CDR2 YFSETQ. The length of the CDR3 is 16 residues. With 4 bases clipped from V and 0 bases from J, the junction kept 10 bases outside the gene matches. The CDR3: CASSGTGTASSYEQYF. CDR3 in DNA: TGCGCCAGCAGCGGTACCGGGACAGCAAGCTCCTACGAGCAGTACTTC. The variable domain in full, with the rest retrieved from reference TRBV5-1 and TRBJ2-7, is KAGVTQTPRYLIKTRGQQVTLSCSPISGHRSVSWYQQTPGQGLQFLFEYFSETQRNKGNFPGRFSGRQFSNSRSEMNVSTLELGDSALYLCASSGTGTASSYEQYFGPGTRLTVT.

The chain carries TRBV21-1 and TRBJ2-7. TRBV21-1 is noted as a pseudogene. The CDR3 is made up of 16 amino acids. The CDR3 DNA is TGTGCCAGCAGCAAAAGGGCCCGGGACGGGTCCTACGAGCAGTACTTC. This sequence encodes CASSKRARDGSYEQYF.

This clone was seen just once. The rearrangement joins TRBV5-1 to TRBJ2-2; 13 bases map to TRBD2. This CDR3 contains 17 residues. Germline CDR1 and CDR2: SGHRS and YFSETQ. The junction had 1 base not matched to a gene; V was cut back by 2 bases and J by 0 bases. The CDR3 bases are TGCGCCAGCAGCTTTACTAGCGGGGGGGCGAACACCGGGGAGCTGTTTTTT. This gives the protein CASSFTSGGANTGELFF.

The CDR3 DNA follows: TGTGCCAGCAGTATTACCGGGATCGCGAGTGCTTTCTTT. This gives the protein CASSITGIASAFF. The rearrangement links TRBV2 to TRBJ1-1; no definite D call. Germline CDR1 reads SNHLY; CDR2 reads FYNNEI. This CDR3 has 13 residues. The V end was cut by 5 bases, the J end by 11 bases, with 18 bases between. Looking up the rest from reference TRBV2 and TRBJ1-1 gives the full variable domain: EPEVTQTPSHQVTQMGQEVILRCVPISNHLYFYWYRQILGQKVEFLVSFYNNEISEKSEIFDDQFSVERPDGSNFTLKIRSTKLEDSAMYFCASSITGIASAFFGQGTRLTVV.

The chain uses TRBV5-4 and TRBJ1-1; unclear D gene. Trimming left V 0 bases short and J 0 bases short, with 9 bases between. There are 15 residues in the CDR3. Germline values: CDR1 SGHNT, CDR2 YYREEE (reference sequence). The DNA of the CDR3 is TGTGCCAGCAGCTTGGGGTTGACGATGAACACTGAAGCTTTCTTT. This translates into CASSLGLTMNTEAFF.

The V gene is TRBV2, the J gene TRBJ2-7; D might be TRBD1 (6 bases). Trimming took off 10 bases at V and 0 bases at J, with 16 bases between the two ends. This CDR3 contains 14 residues. The germline gives CDR1 SNHLY, CDR2 FYNNEI. CDR3 loop: CATYGQNPSYEQYF. The CDR3 region has the DNA TGTGCCACCTACGGACAGAACCCCTCCTACGAGCAGTACTTC.

This chain links TRBV27 with TRBJ2-3; no clear D. The V and J ends lost 3 bases and 6 bases respectively, with 13 bases between them. CDR3 size: 14 residues. Germline V CDR1 and CDR2: MNHEY, SMNVEV (reference sequence). The CDR3 DNA sequence: TGTGCCAGCAGTTTTCAGCCTGAGATCGATACGCAGTATTTT. This encodes CASSFQPEIDTQYF.